This T cell receptor beta chain was sequenced during a study of blood T cell repertoires in COVID-19. Study overall: COVID-19 samples from acute and convalescent phases originated in the United States, Italy and Spain.

This CDR3 has 14 residues. V was clipped by 2 bases and J by 4 bases, with 11 bases between them. CDR1 and CDR2 (germline): LGHDT, YNNKEL (reference sequence). Residents of 20 to 25 US areas, aged roughly 18 to 89 years, made up the participants. Participants' reported clinical history set cohort assignment. Methods used by the authors: Amplification from reference gene primers served as the basis for estimated nucleated cell counts. Libraries were prepared by immunoSEQ multiplex PCR; TCRdb keeps only in-frame clonotypes and omits some of them. The DNA gave D and trimming, while V, J and clone size come from that table. The data contain 210,000 or so clones, 83% of them seen just once; the ten biggest clones take up approximately 4.8%.

The clonotype comes from a woman between 50 and 59 years old who had been exposed to COVID-19. The J gene is TRBJ1-1, the V gene TRBV3-1 (or the pseudogene TRBV3-2), with TRBD1 as a possible D gene (5 bases). Sequencing was performed on PBMCs or T cells enriched from blood (not recorded which). This CDR3 is CASSQREGSTEAFF. The CDR3 nucleotides are TGTGCCAGCAGCCAACGGGAGGGGTCCACTGAAGCTTTCTTT.